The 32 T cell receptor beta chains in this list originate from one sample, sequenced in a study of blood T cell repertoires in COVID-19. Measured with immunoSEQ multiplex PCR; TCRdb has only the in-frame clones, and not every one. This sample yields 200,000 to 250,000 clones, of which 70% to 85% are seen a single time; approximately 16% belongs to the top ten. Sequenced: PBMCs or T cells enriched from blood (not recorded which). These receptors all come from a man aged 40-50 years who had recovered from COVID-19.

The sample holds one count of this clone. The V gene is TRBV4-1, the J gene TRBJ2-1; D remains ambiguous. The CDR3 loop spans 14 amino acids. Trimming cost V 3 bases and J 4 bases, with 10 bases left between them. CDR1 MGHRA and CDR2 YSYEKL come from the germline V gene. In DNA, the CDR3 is TGCGCCAGCAGCCAGGAGCCTAATTACAATGAGCAGTTCTTC. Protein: CASSQEPNYNEQFF.

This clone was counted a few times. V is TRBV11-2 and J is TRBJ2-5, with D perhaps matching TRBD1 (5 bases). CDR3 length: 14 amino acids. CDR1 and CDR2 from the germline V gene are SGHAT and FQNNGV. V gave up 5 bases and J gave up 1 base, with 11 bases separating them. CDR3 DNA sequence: TGTGCCAGCAGCCCGACAGTACCCCAAGAGACCCAGTACTTC. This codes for CASSPTVPQETQYF.

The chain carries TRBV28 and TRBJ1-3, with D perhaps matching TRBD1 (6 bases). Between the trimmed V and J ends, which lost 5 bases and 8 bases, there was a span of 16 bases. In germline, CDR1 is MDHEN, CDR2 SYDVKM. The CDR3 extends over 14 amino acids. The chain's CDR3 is CASSLTGRPDTIYF. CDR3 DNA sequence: TGTGCCAGCAGTCTGACAGGCCGTCCCGACACCATATATTTT.

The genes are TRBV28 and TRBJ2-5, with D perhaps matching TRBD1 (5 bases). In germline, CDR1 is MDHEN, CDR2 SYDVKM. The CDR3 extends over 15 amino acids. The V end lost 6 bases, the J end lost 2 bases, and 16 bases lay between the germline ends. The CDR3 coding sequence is TGTGCCAGCAGGTTGCCAGGGAACGTGCAAGAGACCCAGTACTTC. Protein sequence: CASRLPGNVQETQYF.

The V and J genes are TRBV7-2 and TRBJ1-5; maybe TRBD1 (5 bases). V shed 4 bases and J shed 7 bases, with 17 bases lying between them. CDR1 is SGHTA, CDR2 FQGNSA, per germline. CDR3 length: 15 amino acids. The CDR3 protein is CASSSDSGGGQPQHF. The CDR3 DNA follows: TGTGCCAGCAGCTCCGATTCGGGGGGAGGACAGCCCCAGCATTTT. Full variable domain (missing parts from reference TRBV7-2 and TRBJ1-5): GAGVSQSPSNKVTEKGKDVELRCDPISGHTALYWYRQSLGQGLEFLIYFQGNSAPDKSGLPSDRFSAERTGGSVSTLTIQRTQQEDSAVYLCASSSDSGGGQPQHFGDGTRLSIL.

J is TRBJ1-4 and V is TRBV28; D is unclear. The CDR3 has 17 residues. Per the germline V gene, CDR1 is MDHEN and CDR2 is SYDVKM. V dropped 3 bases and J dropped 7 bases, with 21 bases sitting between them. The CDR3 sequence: CASSLPPGGVYLEKLFF. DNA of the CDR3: TGTGCCAGCAGTTTGCCCCCCGGCGGGGTATACCTTGAAAAACTGTTTTTT.

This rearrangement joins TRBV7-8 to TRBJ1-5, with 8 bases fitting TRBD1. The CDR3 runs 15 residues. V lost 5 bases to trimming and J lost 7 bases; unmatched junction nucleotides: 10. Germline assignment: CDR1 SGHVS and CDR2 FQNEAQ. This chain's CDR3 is CASSNDQGARQPQHF. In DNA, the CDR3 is TGTGCCAGCAGCAACGATCAGGGGGCGAGACAGCCCCAGCATTTT. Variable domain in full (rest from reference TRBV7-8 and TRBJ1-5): GAGVSQSPRYKVAKRGQDVALRCDPISGHVSLFWYQQALGQGPEFLTYFQNEAQLDKSGLPSDRFFAERPEGSVSTLKIQRTQQEDSAVYLCASSNDQGARQPQHFGDGTRLSIL.

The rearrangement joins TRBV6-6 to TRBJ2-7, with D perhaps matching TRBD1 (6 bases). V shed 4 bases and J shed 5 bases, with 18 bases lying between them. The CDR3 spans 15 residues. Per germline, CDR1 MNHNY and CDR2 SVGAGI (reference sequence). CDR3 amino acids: CASSSFVSRTDEQYF. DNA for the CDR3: TGTGCCAGCAGTTCCTTTGTTAGCCGGACAGACGAGCAGTACTTC.

Here the CDR3 reads CASSHPGTGKLVGYGYTF. The CDR3 DNA follows: TGTGCCAGCAGTCACCCCGGGACAGGGAAGTTAGTGGGCTATGGCTACACCTTC. The chain employs TRBV27 and TRBJ1-2, with TRBD1 matching 9 bases. The CDR3 consists of 18 residues. Unmatched junction bases numbered 17, after V lost 5 bases and J lost 4 bases. The germline V gene encodes CDR1 MNHEY and CDR2 SMNVEV (reference sequence).

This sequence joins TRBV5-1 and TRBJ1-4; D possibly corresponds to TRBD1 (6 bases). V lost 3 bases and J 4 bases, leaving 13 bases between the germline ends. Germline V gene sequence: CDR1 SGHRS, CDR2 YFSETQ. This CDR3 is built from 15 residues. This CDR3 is CASSSGDINNEKLFF. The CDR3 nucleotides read TGCGCCAGCAGCTCAGGGGACATTAATAATGAAAAACTGTTTTTT.

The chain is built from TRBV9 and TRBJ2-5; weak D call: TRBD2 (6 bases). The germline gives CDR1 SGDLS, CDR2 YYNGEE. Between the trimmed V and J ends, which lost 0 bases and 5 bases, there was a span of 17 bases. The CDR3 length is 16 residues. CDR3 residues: CASSVGSGSAGETQYF. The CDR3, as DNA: TGTGCCAGCAGCGTAGGGAGCGGTTCGGCGGGGGAGACCCAGTACTTC.

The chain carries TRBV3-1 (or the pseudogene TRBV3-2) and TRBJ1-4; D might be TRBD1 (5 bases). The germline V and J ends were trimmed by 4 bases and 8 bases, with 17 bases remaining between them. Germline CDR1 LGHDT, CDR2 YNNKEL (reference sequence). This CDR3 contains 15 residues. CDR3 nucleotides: TGTGCCAGCAGCCCCGACAGACATAGGGGCGAAAAACTGTTTTTT. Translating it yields CASSPDRHRGEKLFF.

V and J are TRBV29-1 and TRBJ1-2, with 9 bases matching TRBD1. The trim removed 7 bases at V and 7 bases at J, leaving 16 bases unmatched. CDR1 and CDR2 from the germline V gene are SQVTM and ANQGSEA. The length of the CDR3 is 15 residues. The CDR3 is CSEERRDRVGGGYTF. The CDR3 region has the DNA TGCAGCGAAGAACGCCGGGACAGGGTTGGAGGTGGCTACACCTTC. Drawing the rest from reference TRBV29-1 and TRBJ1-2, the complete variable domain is SAVISQKPSRDICQRGTSLTIQCQVDSQVTMMFWYRQQPGQSLTLIATANQGSEATYESGFVIDKFPISRPNLTFSTLTVSNMSPEDSSIYLCSEERRDRVGGGYTFGSGTRLTVV.

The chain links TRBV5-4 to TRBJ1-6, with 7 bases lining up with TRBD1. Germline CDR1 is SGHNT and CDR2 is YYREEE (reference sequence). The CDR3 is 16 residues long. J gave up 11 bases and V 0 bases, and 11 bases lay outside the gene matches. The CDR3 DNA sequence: TGTGCCAGCAGCTTGGCCCTTGGGCAGGGGGGCGCACCCCTCCACTTT. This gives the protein CASSLALGQGGAPLHF.

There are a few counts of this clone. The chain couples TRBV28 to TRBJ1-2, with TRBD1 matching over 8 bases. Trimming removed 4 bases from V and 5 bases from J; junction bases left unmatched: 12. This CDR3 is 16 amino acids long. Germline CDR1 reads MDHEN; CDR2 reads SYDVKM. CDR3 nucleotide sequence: TGTGCCAGCAGTTCCATACGATGGACAGGGCGGTATGGCTACACCTTC. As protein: CASSSIRWTGRYGYTF.

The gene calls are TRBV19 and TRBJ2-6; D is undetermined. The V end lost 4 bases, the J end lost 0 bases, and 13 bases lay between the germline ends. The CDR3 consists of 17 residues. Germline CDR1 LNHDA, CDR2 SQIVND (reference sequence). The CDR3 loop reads CASSNRAIRSGANVLTF. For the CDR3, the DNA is TGTGCCAGTAGTAACAGAGCAATTCGCTCTGGGGCCAACGTCCTGACTTTC. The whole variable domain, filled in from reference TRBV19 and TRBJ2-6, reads DGGITQSPKYLFRKEGQNVTLSCEQNLNHDAMYWYRQDPGQGLRLIYYSQIVNDFQKGDIAEGYSVSREKKESFPLTVTSAQKNPTAFYLCASSNRAIRSGANVLTFGAGSRLTVL.

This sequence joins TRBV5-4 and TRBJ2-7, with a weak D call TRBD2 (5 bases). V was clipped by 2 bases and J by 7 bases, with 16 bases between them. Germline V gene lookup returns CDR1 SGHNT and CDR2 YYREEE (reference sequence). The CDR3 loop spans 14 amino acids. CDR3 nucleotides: TGTGCCAGCAGCTTCGGGGTGTCCCCGTTAGAGCAGTACTTC. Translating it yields CASSFGVSPLEQYF. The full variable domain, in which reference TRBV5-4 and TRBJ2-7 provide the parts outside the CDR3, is ETGVTQSPTHLIKTRGQQVTLRCSSQSGHNTVSWYQQALGQGPQFIFQYYREEENGRGNFPPRFSGLQFPNYSSELNVNALELDDSALYLCASSFGVSPLEQYFGPGTRLTVT.

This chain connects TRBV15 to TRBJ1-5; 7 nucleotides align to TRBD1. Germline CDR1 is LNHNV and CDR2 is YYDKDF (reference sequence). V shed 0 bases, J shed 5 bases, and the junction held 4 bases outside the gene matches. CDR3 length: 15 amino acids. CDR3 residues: CATSRDQGVDQPQHF. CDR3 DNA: TGTGCCACCAGCAGAGATCAGGGGGTGGATCAGCCCCAGCATTTT. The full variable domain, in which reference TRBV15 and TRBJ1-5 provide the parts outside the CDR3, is DAMVIQNPRYQVTQFGKPVTLSCSQTLNHNVMYWYQQKSSQAPKLLFHYYDKDFNNEADTPDNFQSRRPNTSFCFLDIRSPGLGDTAMYLCATSRDQGVDQPQHFGDGTRLSIL.

CDR3 region: CASSTALGRGASPLHF. The CDR3 coding sequence is TGTGCCAGTAGTACGGCACTGGGGCGCGGGGCTTCACCCCTCCACTTT. V gene TRBV19 combines with J gene TRBJ1-6, with D possibly TRBD1 on 5 matching bases. V dropped 4 bases and J dropped 9 bases, with 19 bases sitting between them. CDR3 length equals 16 residues. Germline V CDR1 and CDR2: LNHDA, SQIVND (reference sequence).

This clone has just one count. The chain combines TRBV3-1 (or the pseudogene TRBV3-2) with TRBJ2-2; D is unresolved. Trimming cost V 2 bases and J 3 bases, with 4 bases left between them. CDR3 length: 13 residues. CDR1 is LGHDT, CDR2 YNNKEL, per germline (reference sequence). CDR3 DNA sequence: TGTGCCAGCAGCCAACTGTACACCGGGGAGCTGTTTTTT. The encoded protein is CASSQLYTGELFF.

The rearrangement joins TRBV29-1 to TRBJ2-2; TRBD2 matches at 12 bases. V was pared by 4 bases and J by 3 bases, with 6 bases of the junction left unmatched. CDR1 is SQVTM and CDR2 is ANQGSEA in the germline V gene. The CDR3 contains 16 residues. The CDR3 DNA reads TGCAGCGTTGGCCTAGCGGGAGGGCGGGACACCGGGGAGCTGTTTTTT. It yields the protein CSVGLAGGRDTGELFF.

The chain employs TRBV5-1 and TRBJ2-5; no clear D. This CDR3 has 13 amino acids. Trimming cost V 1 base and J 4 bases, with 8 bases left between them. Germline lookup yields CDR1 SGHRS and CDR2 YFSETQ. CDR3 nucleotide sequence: TGCGCCAGCAGCTTGATTAGTGGAGAGACCCAGTACTTC. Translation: CASSLISGETQYF.

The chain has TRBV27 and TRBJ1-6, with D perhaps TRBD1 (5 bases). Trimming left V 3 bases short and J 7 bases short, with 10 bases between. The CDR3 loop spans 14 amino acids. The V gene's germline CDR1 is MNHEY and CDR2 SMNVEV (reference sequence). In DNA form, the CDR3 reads TGTGCCAGCAGTTTGCAGGGACTAAATTCACCCCTCCACTTT. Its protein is CASSLQGLNSPLHF.

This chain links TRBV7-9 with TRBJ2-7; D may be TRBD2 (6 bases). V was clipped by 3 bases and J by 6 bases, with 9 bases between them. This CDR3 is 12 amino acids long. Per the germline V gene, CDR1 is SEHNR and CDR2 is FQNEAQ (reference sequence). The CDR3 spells CASSFVGGEQYF. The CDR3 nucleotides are TGTGCCAGCAGCTTTGTGGGGGGCGAGCAGTACTTC.

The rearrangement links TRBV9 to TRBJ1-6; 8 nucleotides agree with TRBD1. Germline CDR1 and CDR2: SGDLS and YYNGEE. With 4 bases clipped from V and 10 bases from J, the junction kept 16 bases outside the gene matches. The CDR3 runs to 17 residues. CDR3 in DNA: TGTGCCAGCAGCCCGCAGGGGGCGCGAGGAATAGGATCACCCCTCCACTTT. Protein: CASSPQGARGIGSPLHF.

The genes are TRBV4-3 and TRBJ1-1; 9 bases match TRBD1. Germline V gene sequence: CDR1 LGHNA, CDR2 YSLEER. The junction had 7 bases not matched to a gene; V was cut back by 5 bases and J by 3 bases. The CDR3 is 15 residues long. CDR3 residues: CASSGPGDRDTEAFF. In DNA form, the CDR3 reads TGCGCCAGCAGCGGACCCGGGGACAGGGACACTGAAGCTTTCTTT.

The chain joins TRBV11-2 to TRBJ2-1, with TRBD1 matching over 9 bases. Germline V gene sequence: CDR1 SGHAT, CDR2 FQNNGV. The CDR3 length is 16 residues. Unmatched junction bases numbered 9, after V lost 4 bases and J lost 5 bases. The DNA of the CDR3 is TGTGCCAGCAGCTATGACCGGGACAGGGTGGACAATGAGCAGTTCTTC. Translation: CASSYDRDRVDNEQFF.

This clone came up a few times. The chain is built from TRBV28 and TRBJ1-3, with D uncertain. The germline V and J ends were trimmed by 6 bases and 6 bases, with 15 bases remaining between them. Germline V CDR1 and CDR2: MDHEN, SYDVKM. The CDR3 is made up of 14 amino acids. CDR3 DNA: TGTGCCAGCAGCTCCACGGGAGCAAAAAACACCATATATTTT. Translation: CASSSTGAKNTIYF.

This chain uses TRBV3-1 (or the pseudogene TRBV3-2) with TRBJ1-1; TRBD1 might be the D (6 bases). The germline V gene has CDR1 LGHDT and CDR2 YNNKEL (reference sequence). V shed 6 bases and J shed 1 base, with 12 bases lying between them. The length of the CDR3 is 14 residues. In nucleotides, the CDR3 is TGTGCCAGCAGACAGGGTGGGGCGAACACTGAAGCTTTCTTT. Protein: CASRQGGANTEAFF.

The CDR3 bases are TGTGCCACCAGTGATTCGGGATTCTACGAGCAGTACTTC. Protein: CATSDSGFYEQYF. This rearrangement joins TRBV24-1 to TRBJ2-7, with D possibly matching TRBD2 (5 bases). The V and J ends lost 2 bases and 3 bases respectively, with 7 bases between them. Germline V gene data show CDR1 as KGHDR and CDR2 as SFDVKD. The CDR3 is 13 amino acids.

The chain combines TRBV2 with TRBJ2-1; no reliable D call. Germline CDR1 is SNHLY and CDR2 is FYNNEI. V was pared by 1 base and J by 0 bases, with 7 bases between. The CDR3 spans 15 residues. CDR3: CASSEVLPSYNEQFF. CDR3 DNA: TGTGCCAGCAGTGAAGTCCTTCCCTCCTACAATGAGCAGTTCTTC.

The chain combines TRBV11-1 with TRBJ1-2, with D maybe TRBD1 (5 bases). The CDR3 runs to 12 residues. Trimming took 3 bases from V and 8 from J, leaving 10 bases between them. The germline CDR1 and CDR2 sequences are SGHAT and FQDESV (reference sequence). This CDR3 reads CASSFAGNGYTF. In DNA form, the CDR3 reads TGTGCCAGCAGCTTTGCAGGGAACGGCTACACCTTC.